Below are 8 T cell receptor beta chains sequenced from a single sample in a study of cytomegalovirus exposure and HLA in healthy donors. Sequenced by immunoSEQ multiplex PCR; TCRdb stores in-frame clones only, minus some. The profile shows roughly 68,000 clones, about 96% of them singletons. Material for sequencing was PBMCs. All receptors come from a man younger than 35 in good health and CMV-seronegative.

V is TRBV6-1 and J is TRBJ1-1, with a possible D match to TRBD1 (6 bases). Germline CDR1 reads MNHNS; CDR2 reads SASEGT. Between the trimmed V and J ends, which lost 2 bases and 7 bases, there was a span of 8 bases. The CDR3 is 12 amino acids. The CDR3 sequence is CASSESGVEAFF. The DNA of the CDR3 is TGTGCCAGCAGTGAATCAGGGGTTGAAGCTTTCTTT.

Written as DNA, the CDR3 is TGTGCCAGCAAAACAATTGACAGATTGAACACTGAAGCTTTCTTT. This sequence encodes CASKTIDRLNTEAFF. The rearrangement links TRBV2 to TRBJ1-1; perhaps TRBD1 as D (5 bases). Trimming shortened V by 7 bases and J by 0 bases, and 15 bases separated the two germline ends. Germline V gives CDR1 SNHLY, CDR2 FYNNEI. This CDR3 comprises 15 residues.

The CDR3 spells CASSFEGEGPDEKLFF. DNA for the CDR3: TGCGCCAGCAGTTTTGAGGGGGAAGGTCCGGATGAAAAACTGTTTTTT. The chain uses TRBV5-1 and TRBJ1-4, with D possibly being TRBD1 (6 bases). V was shortened by 5 bases and J by 6 bases, with 20 bases between the two germline ends. Germline CDR1 reads SGHRS; CDR2 reads YFSETQ. This CDR3 is 16 amino acids long.

V gene TRBV7-9 combines with J gene TRBJ2-2; D perhaps matches TRBD2 (6 bases). Deletions cut 4 bases from V and 1 base from J, with 7 bases between. The germline gives CDR1 SEHNR, CDR2 FQNEAQ (reference sequence). This CDR3 comprises 14 residues. The CDR3 DNA sequence: TGTGCCAGCAGCTGGGAGGTGAACACCGGGGAGCTGTTTTTT. It codes for CASSWEVNTGELFF. Looking up the rest from reference TRBV7-9 and TRBJ2-2 gives the full variable domain: DTGVSQNPRHKITKRGQNVTFRCDPISEHNRLYWYRQTLGQGPEFLTYFQNEAQLEKSRLLSDRFSAERPKGSFSTLEIQRTEQGDSAMYLCASSWEVNTGELFFGEGSRLTVL.

The chain joins TRBV28 to TRBJ1-2, with a possible D match to TRBD1 (6 bases). CDR1 MDHEN and CDR2 SYDVKM come from the germline V gene. V was shortened by 1 base and J by 1 base, with 19 bases between the two germline ends. The CDR3 extends over 18 amino acids. CDR3 residues: CASSLSISGQSNNYGYTF. The CDR3 nucleotides read TGTGCCAGCAGTTTATCGATATCGGGACAATCGAATAACTATGGCTACACCTTC.

The chain has TRBV25-1 and TRBJ1-3; the match to TRBD1 covers 7 bases. V was clipped by 4 bases and J by 4 bases; unmatched bases: 10. The CDR3 is 16 residues long. Germline assignment: CDR1 MGHDK and CDR2 SYGVNS. CDR3 nucleotide sequence: TGTGCCAGCAGTGCCAACCCGAGGGGGCCCGGAAACACCATATATTTT. Encoded protein: CASSANPRGPGNTIYF.

J is TRBJ2-6 and V is TRBV11-1; D possibly corresponds to TRBD1 (6 bases). Germline V gene sequence: CDR1 SGHAT, CDR2 FQDESV (reference sequence). V was clipped by 1 base and J by 4 bases, with 11 bases between them. The CDR3 totals 16 residues. The CDR3 DNA follows: TGTGCCAGCAGCTTAGAATGGGGGCTCGGGGCCAACGTCCTGACTTTC. Amino acids: CASSLEWGLGANVLTF.

This clone was counted once. This chain joins TRBV9 and TRBJ2-3, with D unclear. The CDR3 totals 16 residues. V shed 0 bases and J shed 0 bases, with 11 bases lying between them. Germline V gene sequence: CDR1 SGDLS, CDR2 YYNGEE. The CDR3 nucleotides are TGTGCCAGCAGCGTAGACGGTAGCACTAGCACAGATACGCAGTATTTT. It encodes CASSVDGSTSTDTQYF.